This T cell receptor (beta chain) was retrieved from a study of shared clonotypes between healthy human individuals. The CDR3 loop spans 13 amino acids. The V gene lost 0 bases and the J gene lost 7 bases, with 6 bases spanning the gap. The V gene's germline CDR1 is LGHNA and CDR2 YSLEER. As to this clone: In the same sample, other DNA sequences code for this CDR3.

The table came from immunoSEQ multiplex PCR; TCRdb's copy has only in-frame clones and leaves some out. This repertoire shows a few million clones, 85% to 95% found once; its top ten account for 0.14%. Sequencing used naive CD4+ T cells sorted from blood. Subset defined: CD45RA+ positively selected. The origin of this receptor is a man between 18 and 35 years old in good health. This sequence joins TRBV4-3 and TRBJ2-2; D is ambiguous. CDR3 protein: CASSQDRGGELFF. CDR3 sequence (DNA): TGCGCCAGCAGCCAAGATAGAGGCGGGGAGCTGTTTTTT.